This T cell receptor (beta chain) was identified in a study of metastatic and nonmetastatic thyroid tumors. Study-level information: The authors compared repertoires across blood and tumor or nodule tissue from malignant and benign thyroid patients.

General study findings and limits: According to reports, the diversity of TCR beta was significantly higher in malignant thyroid tumors than in benign nodules, and this held in both blood and tumor samples.

This clone was picked up many times. Its target is not known. Ahead of thyroid surgery, no patient had received treatment of any kind. This CDR3 has 18 amino acids. The germline CDR1 and CDR2 sequences are LGHDT and YNNKEL (reference sequence). Unmatched junction bases numbered 18, after V lost 2 bases and J lost 8 bases. Original processing notes: Clinicopathological groups differed in CDR3, with these differences serving to build a distant-metastasis classifier for papillary thyroid cancer. TCRdb recomputed clones from the PCR reads via MiXCR. TCRdb's processing, not the study's, gives the V and J calls here. In the table there are 30,000 to 40,000 clones, about 21% of which are singletons.

J is TRBJ1-2 and V is TRBV3-1; 9 bases are a match to TRBD1. The receptor comes from a female donor with papillary thyroid cancer or a benign thyroid nodule (not recorded which). Some clones in this sample may be carry-over from other donors' samples. Material: blood. The CDR3 region is CASSQLPLLGQGFRGYTF. CDR3 nucleotide sequence: TGTGCCAGCAGCCAACTACCTCTTCTGGGACAGGGATTTCGGGGCTACACCTTC.